This entry features one TCR beta chain sequence. Its antigen is undetermined. Trimming pared 1 base from V and 2 bases from J, leaving 12 bases between. The CDR3 length is 15 residues. Germline loops: CDR1 LGHNA, CDR2 YSLEER. This sample stems from a study of cytomegalovirus exposure and HLA in healthy donors. The overall study: Early release data held tens of millions of unique TCRs from HLA-typed donors. Study results and limitations: Productive rates of about 87% or about 30% were seen for most TCR beta V segments in an earlier analysis.

Use of 60 Vbeta and 13 Jbeta primers characterized the PCR. TCRdb keeps only in-frame clones here, not all; method: immunoSEQ multiplex PCR. The repertoire holds just over 95,000 clones, with about 76% as singletons. This chain connects TRBV4-3 to TRBJ2-7; tentatively, D is TRBD1 (5 bases). The sample was PBMCs. The TCR originated in a middle-aged woman in good health and CMV-seronegative. CDR3 nucleotide sequence: TGCGCCAGCAGCCAAGGGTGGCAGGGTCCCTACGAGCAGTACTTC. Protein sequence: CASSQGWQGPYEQYF.